This T cell receptor (beta chain) was retrieved from a study of cytomegalovirus exposure and HLA in healthy donors. This CDR3 comprises 15 residues. Trimming cost V 0 bases and J 9 bases, with 13 bases left between them. Germline V CDR1 and CDR2: SGHRS, YFSETQ. This clone showed up just once. The PCR was carried out with 60 Vbeta primers and 13 Jbeta primers. TCRdb's table, derived via immunoSEQ multiplex PCR, lists solely in-frame clones and lacks some. The sample contains roughly 88,000 clones, just under 70% of which appear only once. The chain joins TRBV5-1 to TRBJ1-6, with a tentative D call TRBD1 (5 bases). The sequencing sample was made of PBMCs. The receptor was derived from a man between 45 and 60 years old in good health and CMV-seronegative. CDR3 sequence: CASSLAGAGGSPLHF. CDR3 sequence (DNA): TGCGCCAGCAGCTTGGCCGGGGCCGGGGGTTCACCCCTCCACTTT.